The rows below give T cell receptor beta chains drawn from one sample of a study of STAT5B mutations in CD4+ large granular lymphocyte leukemia. Some clones are missing from TCRdb's copy, which holds only in-frame ones; the method was immunoSEQ multiplex PCR. The sample contains about 30,000 clones, about 77% of which appear only once. The sample consisted of CD4+ T cells from blood buffy coats. The receptors shown here come from a human donor in good health. Both conserved end residues are part of each CDR3. The D gene is left open where the match is weak. Not all rows give a size; the values are once, few, many and, for expanded clones, a class.

CDR3 protein: CASSPGLAGGTSDTQYF
CDR3 DNA: TGTGCCAGCAGTCCCGGACTAGCGGGGGGCACCTCAGATACGCAGTATTTT
clone size: -
D gene: TRBD2
J gene: TRBJ2-3
V gene: TRBV7-2

CDR3 protein: CASRIRGGELFF
CDR3 DNA: TGTGCCAGCAGGATCAGGGGCGGGGAGCTGTTTTTT
clone size: few
D gene: -
J gene: TRBJ2-2
V gene: TRBV2

CDR3 protein: CASSRRQGAQYF
CDR3 DNA: TGTGCCAGCAGCCGACGACAGGGGGCCCAGTACTTC
clone size: once
D gene: TRBD1
J gene: TRBJ2-7
V gene: TRBV5-5

CDR3 protein: CASSSGLAGMRDTQYF
CDR3 DNA: TGTGCCAGCAGCTCGGGACTAGCGGGAATGAGAGATACGCAGTATTTT
clone size: -
D gene: TRBD2
J gene: TRBJ2-3
V gene: TRBV5-8

CDR3 protein: CASKAGNQPQHF
CDR3 DNA: TGTGCCAGTAAAGCAGGGAATCAGCCCCAGCATTTT
clone size: -
D gene: -
J gene: TRBJ1-5
V gene: TRBV19

CDR3 protein: CASREGSYEQYF
CDR3 DNA: TGTGCCAGCAGGGAGGGCTCCTACGAGCAGTACTTC
clone size: -
D gene: -
J gene: TRBJ2-7
V gene: TRBV2

CDR3 protein: CASSPRMLNTGELFF
CDR3 DNA: TGTGCCAGCAGCCCGAGAATGTTGAACACCGGGGAGCTGTTTTTT
clone size: few
D gene: -
J gene: TRBJ2-2
V gene: TRBV7-9

CDR3 protein: CASSSNRVVNEKLFF
CDR3 DNA: TGTGCCAGCAGCTCAAACAGGGTGGTTAATGAAAAACTGTTTTTT
clone size: -
D gene: -
J gene: TRBJ1-4
V gene: TRBV7-2

CDR3 protein: CASSSTGNYGYTF
CDR3 DNA: TGCGCCAGCAGCTCGACAGGGAACTATGGCTACACCTTC
clone size: -
D gene: TRBD1
J gene: TRBJ1-2
V gene: TRBV5-1

CDR3 protein: CASSLGGTNYGYTF
CDR3 DNA: TGTGCCAGCAGTCTTGGAGGCACTAACTATGGCTACACCTTC
clone size: -
D gene: -
J gene: TRBJ1-2
V gene: TRBV2

CDR3 protein: CASSRRTGGNTEAFF
CDR3 DNA: TGTGCCAGCAGTAGGAGGACGGGGGGGAACACTGAAGCTTTCTTT
clone size: -
D gene: -
J gene: TRBJ1-1
V gene: TRBV5-8

CDR3 protein: CASSPDRALMNTEAFF
CDR3 DNA: TGTGCCAGCTCACCGGACAGGGCCCTCATGAACACTGAAGCTTTCTTT
clone size: -
D gene: TRBD1
J gene: TRBJ1-1
V gene: TRBV18

CDR3 protein: CASSETASGIGELFF
CDR3 DNA: TGTGCCAGCAGTGAAACGGCCTCGGGGATCGGGGAGCTGTTTTTT
clone size: -
D gene: -
J gene: TRBJ2-2
V gene: TRBV2

CDR3 protein: CASSLASGTGNEQFF
CDR3 DNA: TGTGCCAGCAGCTTAGCTAGCGGGACGGGCAATGAGCAGTTCTTC
clone size: -
D gene: TRBD2
J gene: TRBJ2-1
V gene: TRBV7-9

CDR3 protein: CASSSLPGQENTEAFF
CDR3 DNA: TGTGCCAGCTCATCGCTTCCGGGACAGGAGAACACTGAAGCTTTCTTT
clone size: -
D gene: TRBD1
J gene: TRBJ1-1
V gene: TRBV18

CDR3 protein: CAWTKGGNTEAFF
CDR3 DNA: TGTGCCTGGACCAAGGGAGGGAACACTGAAGCTTTCTTT
clone size: -
D gene: -
J gene: TRBJ1-1
V gene: TRBV30

CDR3 protein: CASSFGGAGNTEAFF
CDR3 DNA: TGTGCCAGCAGCTTTGGAGGGGCGGGAAACACTGAAGCTTTCTTT
clone size: -
D gene: -
J gene: TRBJ1-1
V gene: TRBV11-2

CDR3 protein: CASGLPAGTPSNTGELFF
CDR3 DNA: TGTGCTAGTGGTTTGCCAGCGGGGACCCCGTCGAACACCGGGGAGCTGTTTTTT
clone size: once
D gene: TRBD2
J gene: TRBJ2-2
V gene: TRBV12-5

CDR3 protein: CASSALAEVQETQYF
CDR3 DNA: TGCGCCAGCAGTGCTCTAGCGGAAGTTCAAGAGACCCAGTACTTC
clone size: once
D gene: TRBD2
J gene: TRBJ2-5
V gene: TRBV10-2

CDR3 protein: CASSQDRPDTQYF
CDR3 DNA: TGTGCCAGCAGCCAAGATAGGCCAGATACGCAGTATTTT
clone size: -
D gene: -
J gene: TRBJ2-3
V gene: TRBV4-2

CDR3 protein: CASSHTGTGLLGNTEAFF
CDR3 DNA: TGTGCCAGCAGCCACACAGGGACAGGGCTTTTGGGGAACACTGAAGCTTTCTTT
clone size: -
D gene: TRBD1
J gene: TRBJ1-1
V gene: TRBV14

CDR3 protein: CASSIVGISVDNEQFF
CDR3 DNA: TGTGCCAGTAGTATAGTTGGGATATCTGTGGACAATGAGCAGTTCTTC
clone size: -
D gene: -
J gene: TRBJ2-1
V gene: TRBV19

CDR3 protein: CASSLSGRPSTDTQYF
CDR3 DNA: TGCGCCAGCAGCTTATCAGGGCGTCCTAGCACAGATACGCAGTATTTT
clone size: -
D gene: -
J gene: TRBJ2-3
V gene: TRBV5-1

CDR3 protein: CASSFQGREQYF
CDR3 DNA: TGTGCCAGCAGCTTCCAGGGGCGCGAGCAGTACTTC
clone size: -
D gene: -
J gene: TRBJ2-7
V gene: TRBV7-9

CDR3 protein: CASSLTLTGRHGYGYTF
CDR3 DNA: TGTGCCAGCAGCTTAACGTTGACAGGGCGCCACGGCTATGGCTACACCTTC
clone size: -
D gene: TRBD1
J gene: TRBJ1-2
V gene: TRBV7-2

CDR3 protein: CASKDSNSGNTIYF
CDR3 DNA: TGTGCCAGCAAGGACTCCAACTCTGGAAACACCATATATTTT
clone size: -
D gene: -
J gene: TRBJ1-3
V gene: TRBV6-1

CDR3 protein: CASSLTDTEQFF
CDR3 DNA: TGCGCCAGCAGCCTGACCGACACTGAGCAGTTCTTC
clone size: -
D gene: -
J gene: TRBJ2-1
V gene: TRBV5-1

CDR3 protein: CASSLLGGLNTEAFF
CDR3 DNA: TGTGCCAGCAGCTTGCTAGGGGGGTTGAACACTGAAGCTTTCTTT
clone size: -
D gene: -
J gene: TRBJ1-1
V gene: TRBV5-4

CDR3 protein: CASRREPQHF
CDR3 DNA: TGTGCCAGCAGACGGGAGCCCCAGCATTTT
clone size: -
D gene: -
J gene: TRBJ1-5
V gene: TRBV2

CDR3 protein: CASSQAKAGVVDTQYF
CDR3 DNA: TGTGCCAGCAGCCAAGCGAAAGCGGGGGTCGTAGATACGCAGTATTTT
clone size: few
D gene: TRBD2
J gene: TRBJ2-3
V gene: TRBV16

CDR3 protein: CASSVLAGPYNEQFF
CDR3 DNA: TGTGCCAGCAGTGTTCTAGCGGGCCCCTACAATGAGCAGTTCTTC
clone size: -
D gene: TRBD2
J gene: TRBJ2-1
V gene: TRBV6-1

CDR3 protein: CAWSPQGNQPQHF
CDR3 DNA: TGTGCCTGGAGTCCTCAGGGTAATCAGCCCCAGCATTTT
clone size: -
D gene: -
J gene: TRBJ1-5
V gene: TRBV30

CDR3 protein: CASSDRGRSEQYF
CDR3 DNA: TGTGCCAGCAGTGACAGGGGGCGCTCCGAGCAGTACTTC
clone size: -
D gene: TRBD1
J gene: TRBJ2-7
V gene: TRBV2

CDR3 protein: CASSKYSLSNQPQHF
CDR3 DNA: TGTGCCAGTAGTAAATACAGTCTTAGCAATCAGCCCCAGCATTTT
clone size: -
D gene: -
J gene: TRBJ1-5
V gene: TRBV19

CDR3 protein: CASSGSGGANEQFF
CDR3 DNA: TGTGCCAGCAGTGGAAGCGGGGGGGCCAATGAGCAGTTCTTC
clone size: -
D gene: TRBD2
J gene: TRBJ2-1
V gene: TRBV2

CDR3 protein: CASSITGVSNEKLFF
CDR3 DNA: TGTGCCAGTAGTATCACAGGGGTGTCTAATGAAAAACTGTTTTTT
clone size: -
D gene: TRBD1
J gene: TRBJ1-4
V gene: TRBV19

CDR3 protein: CASSRITGGRETQYF
CDR3 DNA: TGTGCCAGCAGCCGAATTACAGGGGGGCGAGAGACCCAGTACTTC
clone size: -
D gene: TRBD1
J gene: TRBJ2-5
V gene: TRBV14

CDR3 protein: CASSQDLASGDPYEQYF
CDR3 DNA: TGCGCCAGCAGCCAAGATCTAGCTAGCGGAGACCCCTACGAGCAGTACTTC
clone size: -
D gene: TRBD2
J gene: TRBJ2-7
V gene: TRBV4-1

CDR3 protein: CASGGLAGNTGELFF
CDR3 DNA: TGCGCCAGCGGGGGACTAGCGGGGAACACCGGGGAGCTGTTTTTT
clone size: -
D gene: TRBD2
J gene: TRBJ2-2
V gene: TRBV10-1

CDR3 protein: CASSLGQRARETQYF
CDR3 DNA: TGTGCCAGCAGTCTGGGGCAGCGGGCCAGGGAGACCCAGTACTTC
clone size: -
D gene: -
J gene: TRBJ2-5
V gene: TRBV27

CDR3 protein: CASSQTDGEHQPQHF
CDR3 DNA: TGTGCCAGCAGCCAAACAGACGGAGAACATCAGCCCCAGCATTTT
clone size: -
D gene: -
J gene: TRBJ1-5
V gene: TRBV4-2

CDR3 protein: CASSPFRRANTGELFF
CDR3 DNA: TGTGCCAGCAGTCCCTTCCGGAGGGCCAACACCGGGGAGCTGTTTTTT
clone size: -
D gene: -
J gene: TRBJ2-2
V gene: TRBV28

CDR3 protein: CASTPVGIFETQYF
CDR3 DNA: TGTGCCAGCACCCCTGTGGGCATTTTTGAGACCCAGTACTTC
clone size: -
D gene: -
J gene: TRBJ2-5
V gene: TRBV7-2

CDR3 protein: CASSGSSGRAHEQFF
CDR3 DNA: TGTGCCAGCAGCGGATCTAGCGGGAGGGCCCATGAGCAGTTCTTC
clone size: -
D gene: TRBD2
J gene: TRBJ2-1
V gene: TRBV7-9

CDR3 protein: CASSEGNTGELFF
CDR3 DNA: TGTGCCAGCAGCGAGGGGAACACCGGGGAGCTGTTTTTT
clone size: -
D gene: -
J gene: TRBJ2-2
V gene: TRBV9

CDR3 protein: CASSLDRWTEAFF
CDR3 DNA: TGTGCCAGCAGTTTGGACAGGTGGACTGAAGCTTTCTTT
clone size: -
D gene: TRBD1
J gene: TRBJ1-1
V gene: TRBV6-5

CDR3 protein: CASSDSTGFGYTF
CDR3 DNA: TGTGCCAGCAGTGACTCGACAGGGTTTGGCTACACCTTC
clone size: -
D gene: TRBD1
J gene: TRBJ1-2
V gene: TRBV6-4

CDR3 protein: CASSRVLTGEDTQYF
CDR3 DNA: TGTGCCAGCAGCCGTGTATTGACAGGGGAAGATACGCAGTATTTT
clone size: -
D gene: TRBD1
J gene: TRBJ2-3
V gene: TRBV5-6

CDR3 protein: CASSNQVNTEAFF
CDR3 DNA: TGTGCCAGCAGCAACCAGGTGAACACTGAAGCTTTCTTT
clone size: -
D gene: -
J gene: TRBJ1-1
V gene: TRBV2

CDR3 protein: CASSGPISNQPQHF
CDR3 DNA: TGTGCCAGCTCCGGGCCGATTTCCAATCAGCCCCAGCATTTT
clone size: -
D gene: -
J gene: TRBJ1-5
V gene: TRBV2

CDR3 protein: CASRKFGTEAFF
CDR3 DNA: TGTGCCAGCCGTAAGTTTGGCACTGAAGCTTTCTTT
clone size: -
D gene: -
J gene: TRBJ1-1
V gene: TRBV2

CDR3 protein: CASNQQYSNQPQHF
CDR3 DNA: TGTGCCAGCAATCAGCAATATAGCAATCAGCCCCAGCATTTT
clone size: -
D gene: -
J gene: TRBJ1-5
V gene: TRBV2

CDR3 protein: CASNEREGSREQFF
CDR3 DNA: TGTGCCAGCAACGAGCGGGAGGGGTCGAGGGAGCAGTTCTTC
clone size: -
D gene: TRBD2
J gene: TRBJ2-1
V gene: TRBV28

CDR3 protein: CASSQTVGQPQHF
CDR3 DNA: TGCGCCAGCAGCCAAACGGTGGGTCAGCCCCAGCATTTT
clone size: -
D gene: -
J gene: TRBJ1-5
V gene: TRBV4-3